The source of this T cell receptor beta chain is a study of blood T cell repertoires in COVID-19. Whole-study context: PBMCs, B-cell-depleted T cells, or T cells were the source of the cDNA or gDNA that made up the material.

Authors' analysis steps: The assay estimated nucleated cells by amplifying reference gene primers. The repertoire was sequenced with immunoSEQ multiplex PCR; TCRdb's copy has only in-frame clones and lacks some. The V and J calls and clone size were taken over from that table, and D and trimming were inferred from the DNA. The sample holds roughly 230,000 clones; more than 70% are singletons and the top ten take 3.6%. Trimming removed 0 bases from V and 2 bases from J; junction bases left unmatched: 5. The CDR3 spans 16 residues. Germline V gene sequence: CDR1 SGDLS, CDR2 YYNGEE. This TCR was sampled from a woman older than 75 with acute or convalescent COVID-19. The chain joins TRBV9 to TRBJ2-5; the match to TRBD1 covers 9 bases. Material for sequencing was peripheral blood. The CDR3 loop reads CASSVGLGQGQETQYF. The CDR3, as DNA: TGTGCCAGCAGCGTAGGCCTTGGACAGGGGCAAGAGACCCAGTACTTC.